This T cell receptor (beta chain) was found in a study of shared clonotypes between healthy human individuals. Across the study: The plates for each donor numbered three CD4 naive, three CD4 memory, two CD8 naive and one CD8 memory.

Here immunoSEQ multiplex PCR was the method, and the copy in TCRdb shows in-frame clones only, minus some. Among 2 million to 2.5 million clones listed, around 95% were seen once. Findings of the study overall: Exclusively blood specimens were collected; tissue repertoires likely differ. Non-shared clonotypes showed lower generation probabilities than clonotypes common to all four donors. Naive subsets usually exceeded memory subsets in estimated richness.

In the case of this clone: What it binds is unknown.

Trimming cost V 2 bases and J 0 bases, with 17 bases left between them. There are 18 residues in the CDR3. Per germline, CDR1 SGHTA and CDR2 FQGTGA. This receptor was identified in a man aged 18-30 years in good health. Source material: naive CD4+ T cells sorted from blood. Subset in this sample: CD45RA+ positively selected. The chain combines TRBV7-3 with TRBJ2-1, with D perhaps matching TRBD2 (5 bases). CDR3 coding DNA: TGTGCCAGCAGCTTAGGTGCCGGAGGCCCTAGCTCCTACAATGAGCAGTTCTTC. This encodes CASSLGAGGPSSYNEQFF.